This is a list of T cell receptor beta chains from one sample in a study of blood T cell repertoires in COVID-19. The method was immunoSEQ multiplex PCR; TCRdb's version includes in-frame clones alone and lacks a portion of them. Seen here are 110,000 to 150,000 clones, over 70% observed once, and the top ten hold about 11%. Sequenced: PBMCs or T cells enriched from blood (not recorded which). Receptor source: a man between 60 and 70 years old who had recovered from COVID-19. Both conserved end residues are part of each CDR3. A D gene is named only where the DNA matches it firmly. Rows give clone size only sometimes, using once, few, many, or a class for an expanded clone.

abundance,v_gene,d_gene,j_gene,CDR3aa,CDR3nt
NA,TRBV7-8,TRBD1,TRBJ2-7,CASSFGQGDRYEQYF,TGTGCCAGCAGCTTCGGACAGGGGGATAGATACGAGCAGTACTTC
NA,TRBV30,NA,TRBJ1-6,CAWSQGQKNSPLHF,TGTGCCTGGAGTCAAGGACAGAAAAATTCACCCCTCCACTTT
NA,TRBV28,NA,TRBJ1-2,CASTIGQSNYGYTF,TGTGCCAGCACTATAGGACAGTCTAACTATGGCTACACCTTC
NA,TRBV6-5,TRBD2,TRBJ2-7,CASSLEGGGTYEQYF,TGTGCCAGCAGTCTAGAGGGCGGGGGAACCTACGAGCAGTACTTC
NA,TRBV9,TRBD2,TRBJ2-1,CASSVTSGRPPGEQFF,TGTGCCAGCAGCGTTACTAGCGGGAGGCCCCCCGGGGAGCAGTTCTTC
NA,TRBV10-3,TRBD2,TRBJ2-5,CAISELWEGRETQYF,TGTGCCATCAGTGAGTTGTGGGAGGGCCGCGAGACCCAGTACTTC
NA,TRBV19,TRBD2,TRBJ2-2,CASSGGLAGDSGELFF,TGTGCCAGTAGTGGGGGACTAGCGGGAGATTCCGGGGAGCTGTTTTTT
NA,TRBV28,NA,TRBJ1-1,CASNLWGGGNTEAFF,TGTGCCAGCAACCTTTGGGGAGGGGGGAACACTGAAGCTTTCTTT
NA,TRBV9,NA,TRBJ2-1,CASSAPVTHRDPYNEQFF,TGTGCCAGCAGCGCACCAGTAACTCACAGGGACCCCTACAATGAGCAGTTCTTC
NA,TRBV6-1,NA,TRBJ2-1,CASSERGPYNEQFF,TGTGCCAGCAGTGAACGCGGGCCCTACAATGAGCAGTTCTTC
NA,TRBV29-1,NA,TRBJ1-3,CSVDGGGGNTIYF,TGCAGCGTTGATGGGGGGGGCGGAAACACCATATATTTT
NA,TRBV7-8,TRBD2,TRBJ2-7,CASSPGSAGNPYEQYF,TGTGCCAGCAGCCCAGGATCAGCGGGAAACCCCTACGAGCAGTACTTC
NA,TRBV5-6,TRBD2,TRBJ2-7,CASSAWTSGIVLDYEQYF,TGTGCCAGCAGCGCCTGGACTAGCGGGATAGTCCTGGACTACGAGCAGTACTTC
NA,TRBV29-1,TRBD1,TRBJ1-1,CSVRTGGHTEAFF,TGCAGCGTAAGGACAGGGGGGCACACTGAAGCTTTCTTT
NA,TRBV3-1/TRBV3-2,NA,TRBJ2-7,CASSQRGISHEQYF,TGTGCCAGCAGCCAACGGGGTATTTCCCACGAGCAGTACTTC
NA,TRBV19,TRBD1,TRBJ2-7,CASSRGDRAIYEQYF,TGTGCCAGTAGTAGGGGGGACAGGGCGATCTACGAGCAGTACTTC
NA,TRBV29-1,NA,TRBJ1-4,CSVDGRGSEKLFF,TGCAGCGTTGACGGGAGGGGTTCCGAAAAACTGTTTTTT
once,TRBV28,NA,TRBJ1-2,CASNSYYGYTF,TGTGCCAGCAACTCTTACTATGGCTACACCTTC
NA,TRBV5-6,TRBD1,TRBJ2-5,CASSYQDRVMETQYF,TGTGCCAGCAGCTACCAGGACAGGGTCATGGAGACCCAGTACTTC
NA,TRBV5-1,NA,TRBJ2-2,CASRRSGELFF,TGCGCCAGCAGGCGGTCCGGGGAGCTGTTTTTT